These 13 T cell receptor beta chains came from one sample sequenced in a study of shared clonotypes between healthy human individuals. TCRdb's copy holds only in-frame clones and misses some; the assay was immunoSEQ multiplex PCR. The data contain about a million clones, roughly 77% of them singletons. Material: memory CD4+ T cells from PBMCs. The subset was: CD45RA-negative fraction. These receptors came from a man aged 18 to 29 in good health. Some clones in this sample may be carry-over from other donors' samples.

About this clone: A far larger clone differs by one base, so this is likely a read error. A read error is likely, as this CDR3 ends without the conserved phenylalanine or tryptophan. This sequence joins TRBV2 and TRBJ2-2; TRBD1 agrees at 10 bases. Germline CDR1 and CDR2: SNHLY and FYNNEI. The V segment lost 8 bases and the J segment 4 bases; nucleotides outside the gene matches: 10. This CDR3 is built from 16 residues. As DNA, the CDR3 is TGTGCCAGCTCCGGGACAGGGGTCGGTCTCACCGGGGAGCTGTTTCTT. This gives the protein CASSGTGVGLTGELFL.

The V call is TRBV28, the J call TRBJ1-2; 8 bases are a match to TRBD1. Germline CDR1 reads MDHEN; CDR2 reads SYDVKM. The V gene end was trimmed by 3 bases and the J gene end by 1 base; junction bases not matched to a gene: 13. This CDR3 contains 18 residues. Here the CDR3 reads CASSFTNGDRRYNYGYTF. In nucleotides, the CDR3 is TGTGCCAGCAGTTTTACGAACGGGGACAGGCGATATAACTATGGCTACACCTTC.

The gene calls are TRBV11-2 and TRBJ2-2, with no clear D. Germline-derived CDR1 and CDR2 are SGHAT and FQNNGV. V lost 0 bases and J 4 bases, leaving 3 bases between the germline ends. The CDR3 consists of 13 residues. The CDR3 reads CASSLEGTGELFF. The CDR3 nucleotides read TGTGCCAGCAGCTTAGAGGGCACCGGGGAGCTGTTTTTT.

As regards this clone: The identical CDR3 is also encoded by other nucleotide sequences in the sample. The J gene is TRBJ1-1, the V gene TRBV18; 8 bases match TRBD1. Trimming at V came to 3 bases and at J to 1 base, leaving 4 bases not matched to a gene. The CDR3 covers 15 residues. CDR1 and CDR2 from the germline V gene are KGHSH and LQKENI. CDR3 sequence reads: CASSPRQGTNTEAFF. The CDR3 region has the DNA TGTGCCAGCTCACCCCGACAGGGGACGAACACTGAAGCTTTCTTT.

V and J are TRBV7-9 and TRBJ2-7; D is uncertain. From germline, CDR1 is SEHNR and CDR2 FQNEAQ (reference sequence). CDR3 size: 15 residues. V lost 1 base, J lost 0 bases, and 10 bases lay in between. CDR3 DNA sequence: TGTGCCAGCAGCTTAGGTTATCGAGACTCCTACGAGCAGTACTTC. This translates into CASSLGYRDSYEQYF.

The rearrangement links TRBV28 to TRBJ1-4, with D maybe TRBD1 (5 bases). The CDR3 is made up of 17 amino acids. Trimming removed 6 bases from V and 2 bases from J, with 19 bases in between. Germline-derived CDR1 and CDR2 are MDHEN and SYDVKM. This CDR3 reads CASRAPPGKRTNEKLFF. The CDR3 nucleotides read TGTGCCAGCAGAGCCCCTCCAGGGAAGAGGACTAATGAAAAACTGTTTTTT.

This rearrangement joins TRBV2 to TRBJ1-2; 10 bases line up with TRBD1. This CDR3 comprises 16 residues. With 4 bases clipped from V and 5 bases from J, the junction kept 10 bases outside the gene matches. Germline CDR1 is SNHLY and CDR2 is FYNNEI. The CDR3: CASSGGTGEPKYGYTF. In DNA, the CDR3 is TGTGCCAGCAGTGGGGGGACAGGGGAGCCCAAATATGGCTACACCTTC. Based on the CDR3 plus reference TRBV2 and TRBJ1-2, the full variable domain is EPEVTQTPSHQVTQMGQEVILRCVPISNHLYFYWYRQILGQKVEFLVSFYNNEISEKSEIFDDQFSVERPDGSNFTLKIRSTKLEDSAMYFCASSGGTGEPKYGYTFGSGTRLTVV.

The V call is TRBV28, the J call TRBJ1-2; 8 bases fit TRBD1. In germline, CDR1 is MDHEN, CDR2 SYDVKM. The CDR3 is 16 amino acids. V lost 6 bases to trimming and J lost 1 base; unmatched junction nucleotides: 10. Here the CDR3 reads CASRADRASVNYGYTF. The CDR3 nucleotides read TGTGCCAGCAGGGCGGACAGGGCATCTGTTAACTATGGCTACACCTTC.

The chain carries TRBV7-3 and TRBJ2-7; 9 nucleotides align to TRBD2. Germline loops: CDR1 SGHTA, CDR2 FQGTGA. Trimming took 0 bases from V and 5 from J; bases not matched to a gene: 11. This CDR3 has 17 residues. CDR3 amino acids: CASSLTPPGTSRHEQYF. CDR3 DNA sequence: TGTGCCAGCAGCTTAACGCCCCCCGGGACTAGCAGGCACGAGCAGTACTTC.

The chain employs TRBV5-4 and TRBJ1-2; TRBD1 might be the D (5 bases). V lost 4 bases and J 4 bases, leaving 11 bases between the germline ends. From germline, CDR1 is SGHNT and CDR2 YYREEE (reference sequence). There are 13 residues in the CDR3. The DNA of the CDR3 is TGTGCCAGCAGCGCCGGGGGGGGCTATGGCTACACCTTC. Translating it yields CASSAGGGYGYTF.

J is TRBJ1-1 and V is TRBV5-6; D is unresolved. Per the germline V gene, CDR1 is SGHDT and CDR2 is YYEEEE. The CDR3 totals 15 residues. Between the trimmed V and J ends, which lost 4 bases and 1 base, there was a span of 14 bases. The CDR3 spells CASSLVRTQNTEAFF. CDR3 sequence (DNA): TGTGCCAGCAGCCTGGTGAGGACCCAGAACACTGAAGCTTTCTTT.

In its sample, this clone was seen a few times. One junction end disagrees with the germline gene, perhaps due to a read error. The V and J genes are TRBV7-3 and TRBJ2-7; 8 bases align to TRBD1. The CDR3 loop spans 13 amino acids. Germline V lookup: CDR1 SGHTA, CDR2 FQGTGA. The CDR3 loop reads CASSLSVQGARVF. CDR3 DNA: TGTGCCAGCAGCTTAAGTGTGCAGGGGGCGCGAGTCTTC.

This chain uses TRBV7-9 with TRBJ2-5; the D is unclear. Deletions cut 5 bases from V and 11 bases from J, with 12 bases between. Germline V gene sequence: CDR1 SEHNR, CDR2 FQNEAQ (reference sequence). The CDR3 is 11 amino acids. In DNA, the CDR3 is TGTGCCAGCAGCCCCGACGTTTGGCAGTACTTC. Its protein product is CASSPDVWQYF.